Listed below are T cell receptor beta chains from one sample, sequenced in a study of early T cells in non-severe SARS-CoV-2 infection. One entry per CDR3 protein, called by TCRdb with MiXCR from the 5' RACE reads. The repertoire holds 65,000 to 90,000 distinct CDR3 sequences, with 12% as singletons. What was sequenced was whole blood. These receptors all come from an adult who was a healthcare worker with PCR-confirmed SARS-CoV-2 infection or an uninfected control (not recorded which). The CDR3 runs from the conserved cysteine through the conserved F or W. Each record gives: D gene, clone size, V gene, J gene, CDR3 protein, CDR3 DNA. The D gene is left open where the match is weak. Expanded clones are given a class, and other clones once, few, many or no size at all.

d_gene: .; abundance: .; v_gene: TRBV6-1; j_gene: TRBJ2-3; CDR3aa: CASSGANGIVTDTQYF; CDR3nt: TGTGCCAGCAGTGGGGCCAACGGGATTGTAACAGATACGCAGTATTTT
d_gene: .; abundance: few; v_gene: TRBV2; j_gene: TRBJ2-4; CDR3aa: CASSEYYIQYF; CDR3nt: TGTGCCAGCAGTGAATATTACATTCAGTACTTC
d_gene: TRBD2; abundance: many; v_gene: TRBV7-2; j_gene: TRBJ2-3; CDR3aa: CASSLIGLAGRTDTQYF; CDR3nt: TGTGCCAGCAGCCTAATTGGACTAGCGGGGCGCACAGATACGCAGTATTTT
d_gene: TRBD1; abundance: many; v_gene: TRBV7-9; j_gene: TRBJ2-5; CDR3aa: CASSQGQGSIETQYF; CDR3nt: TGTGCCAGCAGCCAGGGACAGGGAAGTATAGAGACCCAGTACTTC
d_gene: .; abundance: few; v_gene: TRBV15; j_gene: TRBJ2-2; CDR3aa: CATSRLEGELFF; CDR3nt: TGTGCCACCAGCAGACTGGAAGGGGAGCTGTTTTTT
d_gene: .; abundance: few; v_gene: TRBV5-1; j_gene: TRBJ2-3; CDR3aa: CASLPGSTDTQYF; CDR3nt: TGCGCCAGCCTCCCGGGGAGCACAGATACGCAGTATTTT
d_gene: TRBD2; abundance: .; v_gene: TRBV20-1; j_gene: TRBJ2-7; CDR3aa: CSARRGAGPSYEQYF; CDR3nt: TGCAGTGCTAGGCGGGGGGCGGGACCCTCCTACGAGCAGTACTTC
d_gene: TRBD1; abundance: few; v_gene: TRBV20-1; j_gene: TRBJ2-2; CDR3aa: CSAAGQGAVYGELFF; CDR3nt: TGCAGTGCAGCCGGACAGGGGGCGGTCTACGGGGAGCTGTTTTTT
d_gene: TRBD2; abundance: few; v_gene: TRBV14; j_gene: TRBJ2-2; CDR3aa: CASSPLAGAGELFF; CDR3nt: TGTGCCAGCAGCCCACTAGCGGGAGCCGGGGAGCTGTTTTTT
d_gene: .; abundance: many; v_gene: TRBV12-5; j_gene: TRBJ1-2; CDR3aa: CASGLGLSGHGYTF; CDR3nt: TGTGCTAGTGGTTTGGGACTCTCCGGACATGGCTACACCTTC
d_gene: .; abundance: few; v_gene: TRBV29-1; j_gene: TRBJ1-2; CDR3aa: CSVETREGSVGYTF; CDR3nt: TGCAGCGTTGAGACTAGGGAAGGGTCGGTCGGCTACACCTTC
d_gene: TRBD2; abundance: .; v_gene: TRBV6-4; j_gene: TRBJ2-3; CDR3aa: CASSPGLAGGTDTQYF; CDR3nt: TGTGCCAGCAGTCCCGGACTAGCGGGAGGGACAGATACGCAGTATTTT
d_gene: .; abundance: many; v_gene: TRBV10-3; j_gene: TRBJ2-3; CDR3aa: CAISESLDTDTQYF; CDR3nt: TGTGCCATCAGTGAGTCGTTAGACACAGATACGCAGTATTTT
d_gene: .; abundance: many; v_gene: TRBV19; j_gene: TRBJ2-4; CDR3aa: CASRGLVAKNIQYF; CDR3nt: TGTGCCAGTCGGGGATTAGTAGCCAAAAACATTCAGTACTTC
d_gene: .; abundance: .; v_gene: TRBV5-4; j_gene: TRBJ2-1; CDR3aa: CASSPGNNEQFF; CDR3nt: TGTGCCAGCAGCCCAGGAAACAATGAGCAGTTCTTC
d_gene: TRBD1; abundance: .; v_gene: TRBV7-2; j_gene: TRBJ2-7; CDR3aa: CASSWGQGATYEQYF; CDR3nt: TGTGCCAGCAGCTGGGGACAGGGGGCCACCTACGAGCAGTACTTC
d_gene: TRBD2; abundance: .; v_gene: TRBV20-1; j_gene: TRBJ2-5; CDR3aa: CSARGTSEGTQYF; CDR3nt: TGCAGTGCTAGAGGGACTAGCGAGGGGACCCAGTACTTC
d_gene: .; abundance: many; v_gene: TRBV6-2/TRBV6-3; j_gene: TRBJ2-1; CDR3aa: CASITNEQFF; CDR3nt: TGTGCCAGCATCACCAATGAGCAGTTCTTC
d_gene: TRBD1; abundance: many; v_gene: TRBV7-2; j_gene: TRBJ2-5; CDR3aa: CASSLPQGRQETQYF; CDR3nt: TGTGCCAGCAGCTTGCCACAGGGGCGCCAAGAGACCCAGTACTTC